The 22 T cell receptor beta chains reported below all come from one sample, sequenced in a study of hypomethylating agent response in myelodysplastic syndrome. TCRdb's copy holds only in-frame clones and misses some; the assay was immunoSEQ multiplex PCR. The repertoire holds 7,000 or so clones, around nine tenths seen once, with around 16% in the top ten. The sample consisted of bone marrow, taken before or after starting hypomethylating agent treatment for myelodysplastic syndrome (not recorded which). These TCRs come from a human donor with myelodysplastic syndrome.

The chain uses TRBV5-5 and TRBJ1-2, with D uncertain. CDR1 and CDR2 (germline): SGHKS, YYEKEE (reference sequence). V lost 0 bases to trimming and J lost 2 bases, with 5 bases between them. The CDR3 length is 13 residues. The CDR3, as DNA: TGTGCCAGCAGCTTGGTTAGCAACTATGGCTACACCTTC. Translating it yields CASSLVSNYGYTF.

The CDR3, as DNA: TGTGCCAGCAGCGTTGGAGGAAGCAATCAGCCCCAGCATTTT. It translates to CASSVGGSNQPQHF. The rearrangement uses TRBV9 and TRBJ1-5; D gene ambiguous. The germline V gene has CDR1 SGDLS and CDR2 YYNGEE. With 2 bases removed from V and 1 base from J, the gap between germline ends came to 7 bases. The CDR3 runs to 14 residues.

This clone has just one count. CDR3 DNA: TGCGCCAGCAGCCAAGTGGATTCGGGCACCGGGGAGCTGTTTTTT. The encoded protein is CASSQVDSGTGELFF. The J gene is TRBJ2-2, the V gene TRBV4-3; D is ambiguous. This CDR3 comprises 15 residues. V dropped 1 base and J dropped 4 bases, with 10 bases sitting between them. CDR1 is LGHNA and CDR2 is YSLEER in the germline V gene.

CDR3 bases: TGTGCCAGCAGCTCCGTCGGACTAGTCACAGATACGCAGTATTTT. As protein: CASSSVGLVTDTQYF. The chain employs TRBV7-6 and TRBJ2-3; TRBD2 matches at 7 bases. The CDR3 consists of 15 residues. V lost 4 bases to trimming and J lost 2 bases; unmatched junction nucleotides: 6. From germline, CDR1 is SGHVS and CDR2 FNYEAQ.

The sample holds a few counts of this clone. The chain combines TRBV25-1 with TRBJ1-2; D perhaps matches TRBD1 (6 bases). The length of the CDR3 is 13 residues. V was shortened by 4 bases and J by 8 bases, with 14 bases between the two germline ends. CDR1 MGHDK and CDR2 SYGVNS come from the germline V gene. CDR3 sequence (DNA): TGTGCCAGCAGTGGCACAGAGGGGGGAGGCTACACCTTC. As protein: CASSGTEGGGYTF.

V usage is TRBV10-3 and J usage is TRBJ1-5; D unclear. Germline-derived CDR1 and CDR2 are ENHRY and SYGVKD. This CDR3 spans 18 amino acids. The V end was cut by 3 bases, the J end by 2 bases, with 20 bases between. CDR3 protein: CAISDHVGGPNGNQPQHF. CDR3 DNA: TGTGCCATCAGTGACCACGTGGGAGGACCGAACGGCAATCAGCCCCAGCATTTT.

A remark on this clone: The junction shows a germline mismatch at one end, possibly a read error. The rearrangement uses TRBV7-7 and TRBJ2-5; possible D gene TRBD2, 7 bases. The CDR3 totals 15 residues. Germline lookup yields CDR1 SSHAT and CDR2 FNYEAQ (reference sequence). CDR3 loop: CASSPSGGPQGTQYF. CDR3 nucleotide sequence: TGTGCTAGCAGCCCCTCGGGGGGCCCTCAGGGGACCCAGTACTTC.

The CDR3 here is CASSWGGGFTNYGYTF. In DNA form, the CDR3 reads TGTGCCAGCAGTTGGGGTGGGGGCTTTACTAACTATGGCTACACCTTC. The chain carries TRBV28 and TRBJ1-2, with D possibly being TRBD1 (6 bases). The CDR3 spans 16 residues. V was clipped by 4 bases and J by 0 bases, with 15 bases between them. From germline, CDR1 is MDHEN and CDR2 SYDVKM.

J is TRBJ2-7 and V is TRBV9, with D maybe TRBD1 (6 bases). The V end lost 2 bases, the J end lost 3 bases, and 21 bases lay between the germline ends. Per germline, CDR1 SGDLS and CDR2 YYNGEE. CDR3 length: 17 amino acids. The CDR3 region has the DNA TGTGCCAGCAGCGTCTCCACCGGGACACAATTCCTCTACGAGCAGTACTTC. Its translation: CASSVSTGTQFLYEQYF.

The chain joins TRBV6-6 to TRBJ2-7; D is uncertain. This CDR3 is built from 13 residues. Germline V gene lookup returns CDR1 MNHNY and CDR2 SVGAGI (reference sequence). V lost 5 bases and J 2 bases, leaving 10 bases between the germline ends. The CDR3 protein is CASSRRRAYEQYV. The CDR3 bases are TGTGCCAGCAGTCGCAGACGGGCCTACGAGCAGTACGTC.

This clone was observed a few times. This chain links TRBV10-1 with TRBJ2-7; D unclear. The germline CDR1 and CDR2 sequences are WNHNN and SYGVQD (reference sequence). This CDR3 comprises 14 residues. V was cut by 0 bases and J by 2 bases, with 8 bases left in between. CDR3 residues: CASSESIAPYEQYF. The CDR3 DNA is TGCGCCAGCAGTGAGTCGATAGCCCCCTACGAGCAGTACTTC.

This clone was picked up a small number of times. A read error may produce the germline difference seen at one junction end. This chain connects TRBV30 to TRBJ1-2, with 8 bases identical to TRBD1. The CDR3 covers 12 residues. CDR1 and CDR2 from the germline V gene are GTSNPN and SVGIG (reference sequence). CDR3 nucleotide sequence: TGTGCCTGGGCGGACAGGGACTACGGCTACACCTTC. Translated, it gives CAWADRDYGYTF.

V usage is TRBV11-1 and J usage is TRBJ1-1; 9 bases match TRBD1. Germline values: CDR1 SGHAT, CDR2 FQDESV (reference sequence). V lost 6 bases, J lost 2 bases, and 1 base stayed unmatched. There are 13 residues in the CDR3. DNA for the CDR3: TGTGCCAGCAGAACAGGGGGCAACACTGAAGCTTTCTTT. Translated, it gives CASRTGGNTEAFF.

This chain joins TRBV19 and TRBJ2-7, with no clear D. The germline V and J ends were trimmed by 6 bases and 5 bases, with 14 bases remaining between them. Germline CDR1 reads LNHDA; CDR2 reads SQIVND (reference sequence). CDR3 size: 13 residues. CDR3: CASSPGLVHEQYF. The CDR3 nucleotides are TGTGCCAGTAGCCCCGGTCTCGTGCACGAGCAGTACTTC.

This clone has only one observation. The chain is built from TRBV11-3 and TRBJ1-1; D unclear. The CDR3 covers 13 residues. From germline, CDR1 is SGHNT and CDR2 YENEEA. V lost 4 bases and J 5 bases, leaving 11 bases between the germline ends. The chain's CDR3 is CASSSPVGTEAFF. The CDR3, as DNA: TGTGCCAGCAGCTCACCGGTGGGGACTGAAGCTTTCTTT.

The chain couples TRBV5-6 to TRBJ1-1; D may be TRBD1 (6 bases). From germline, CDR1 is SGHDT and CDR2 YYEEEE. The CDR3 loop spans 13 amino acids. V was cut by 3 bases and J by 4 bases, with 10 bases left in between. Here the CDR3 DNA reads TGTGCCAGCAGCTACTCAGGGGCCACTGAAGCTTTCTTT. This codes for CASSYSGATEAFF.

The gene calls are TRBV5-6 and TRBJ1-4; the D gene is possibly TRBD1 (5 bases). Germline CDR1 is SGHDT and CDR2 is YYEEEE. The CDR3 totals 14 residues. V was clipped by 6 bases and J by 7 bases, with 16 bases between them. CDR3 in DNA: TGTGCCAGCACCTCCCTGTGGGGGACTGAAAAACTGTTTTTT. Translated: CASTSLWGTEKLFF.

The chain links TRBV30 to TRBJ1-2; tentatively, D is TRBD1 (5 bases). The CDR3 runs 11 residues. V was shortened by 0 bases and J by 8 bases, with 7 bases between the two germline ends. Germline V lookup: CDR1 GTSNPN, CDR2 SVGIG (reference sequence). The DNA for the CDR3 is TGTGCCTGGAGTGTGGGGGGGGGCTACACCTTC. As protein: CAWSVGGGYTF. Combining the CDR3 with reference TRBV30 and TRBJ1-2 gives the whole variable domain SQTIHQWPATLVQPVGSPLSLECTVEGTSNPNLYWYRQAAGRGLQLLFYSVGIGQISSEVPQNLSASRPQDRQFILSSKKLLLSDSGFYLCAWSVGGGYTFGSGTRLTVV.

The V call is TRBV5-6, the J call TRBJ1-1; no clear D. Germline loops: CDR1 SGHDT, CDR2 YYEEEE. This CDR3 comprises 15 residues. V lost 0 bases and J lost 3, with 12 bases in between. The CDR3 DNA sequence: TGTGCCAGCAGCTTGGTTTCCGGTTTTTACACTGAAGCTTTCTTT. This gives the protein CASSLVSGFYTEAFF.

The gene calls are TRBV27 and TRBJ1-3; perhaps TRBD1 as D (6 bases). The germline V and J ends were trimmed by 5 bases and 2 bases, with 13 bases remaining between them. Germline lookup yields CDR1 MNHEY and CDR2 SMNVEV (reference sequence). The CDR3 extends over 15 amino acids. As DNA, the CDR3 is TGTGCCAGCAGTCCCCGGCGGGGGCCTGGAAACACCATATATTTT. Translated, it gives CASSPRRGPGNTIYF.

This clone appeared a few times. This sequence joins TRBV5-1 and TRBJ2-7; the D call may be TRBD1 or TRBD2 (5 bases each). The CDR3 covers 13 residues. Germline V gene data show CDR1 as SGHRS and CDR2 as YFSETQ. The germline V and J ends were trimmed by 0 bases and 6 bases, with 10 bases remaining between them. The CDR3 coding sequence is TGCGCCAGCAGCTTGGGTGGGGCGGGCGAGCAGTACGTC. This codes for CASSLGGAGEQYV.

The J gene is TRBJ2-2, the V gene TRBV11-2, with a tentative D call TRBD1 (7 bases). V lost 10 bases and J lost 5, with 11 bases in between. The CDR3 totals 12 residues. Germline lookup yields CDR1 SGHAT and CDR2 FQNNGV. The CDR3 sequence: CATPGGTGELFF. CDR3 coding DNA: TGTGCCACCCCAGGGGGGACCGGGGAGCTGTTTTTT.